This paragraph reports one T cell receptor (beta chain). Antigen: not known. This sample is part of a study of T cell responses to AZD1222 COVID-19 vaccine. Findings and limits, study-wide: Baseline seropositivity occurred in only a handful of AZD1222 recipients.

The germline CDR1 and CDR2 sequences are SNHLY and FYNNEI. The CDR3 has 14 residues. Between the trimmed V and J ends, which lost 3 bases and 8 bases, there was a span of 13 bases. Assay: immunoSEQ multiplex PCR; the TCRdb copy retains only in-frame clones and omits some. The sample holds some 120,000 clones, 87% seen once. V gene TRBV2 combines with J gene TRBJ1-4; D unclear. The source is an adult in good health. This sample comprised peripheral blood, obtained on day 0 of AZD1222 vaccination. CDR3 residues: CASSEGLTGEKLFF. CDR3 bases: TGTGCCAGCAGTGAGGGTCTGACGGGGGAAAAACTGTTTTTT.